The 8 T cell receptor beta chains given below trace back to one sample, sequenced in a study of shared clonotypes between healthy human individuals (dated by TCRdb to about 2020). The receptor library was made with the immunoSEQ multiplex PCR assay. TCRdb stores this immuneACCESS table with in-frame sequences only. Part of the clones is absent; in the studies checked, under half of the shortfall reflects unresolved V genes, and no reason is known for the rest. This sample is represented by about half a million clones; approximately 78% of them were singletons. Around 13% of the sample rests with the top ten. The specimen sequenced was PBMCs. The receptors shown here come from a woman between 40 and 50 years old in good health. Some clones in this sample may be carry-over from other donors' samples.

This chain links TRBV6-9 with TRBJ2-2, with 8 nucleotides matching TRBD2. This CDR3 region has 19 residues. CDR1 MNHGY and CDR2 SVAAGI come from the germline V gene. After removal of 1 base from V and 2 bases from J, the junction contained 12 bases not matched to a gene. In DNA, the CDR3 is TGTGCCAGCAGTTATTTGGCCCGAGCGGGAGCCTCTAACACCGGGGAGCTGTTTTTT. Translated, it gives CASSYLARAGASNTGELFF.

CDR3 nucleotide sequence: TGTGCCAGCAGCTTAGTCATCGGGAGACGCACAGATACGCAGTATTTT. It is translated as CASSLVIGRRTDTQYF. The rearrangement links TRBV7-6 to TRBJ2-3; D is possibly TRBD2 (6 bases). This CDR3 is built from 16 residues. Trimming stripped 1 base from V and 1 base from J, with 12 bases between. The germline CDR1 and CDR2 sequences are SGHVS and FNYEAQ.

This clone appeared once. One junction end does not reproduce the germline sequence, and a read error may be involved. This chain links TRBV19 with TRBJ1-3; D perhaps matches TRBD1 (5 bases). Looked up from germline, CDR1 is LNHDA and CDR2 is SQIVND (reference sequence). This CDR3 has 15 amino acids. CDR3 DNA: TGTGCCAGTACTCCGACGGGCAGGGCTGGAAACGCCATATATTTT. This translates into CASTPTGRAGNAIYF.

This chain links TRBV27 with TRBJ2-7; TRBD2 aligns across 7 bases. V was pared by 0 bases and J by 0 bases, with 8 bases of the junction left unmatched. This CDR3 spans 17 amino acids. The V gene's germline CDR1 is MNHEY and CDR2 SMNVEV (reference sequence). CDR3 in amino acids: CASSLSIRGRGSYEQYF. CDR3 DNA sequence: TGTGCCAGCAGTTTATCGATCCGGGGGAGGGGCTCCTACGAGCAGTACTTC.

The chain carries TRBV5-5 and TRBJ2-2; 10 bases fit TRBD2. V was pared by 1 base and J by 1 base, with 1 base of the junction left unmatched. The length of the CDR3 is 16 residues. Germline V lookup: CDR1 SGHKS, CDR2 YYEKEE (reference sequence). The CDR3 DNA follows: TGTGCCAGCAGCTTGCGACTAGCGGGGAACACCGGGGAGCTGTTTTTT. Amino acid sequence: CASSLRLAGNTGELFF.

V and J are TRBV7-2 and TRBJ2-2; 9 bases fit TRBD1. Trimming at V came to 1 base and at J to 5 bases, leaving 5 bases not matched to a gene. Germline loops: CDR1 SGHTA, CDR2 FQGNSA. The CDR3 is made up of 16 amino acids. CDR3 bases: TGTGCCAGCAGCTTAGGGTACAGGGGGCGGACCGGGGAGCTGTTTTTT. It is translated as CASSLGYRGRTGELFF. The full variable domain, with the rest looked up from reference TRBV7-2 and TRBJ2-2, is GAGVSQSPSNKVTEKGKDVELRCDPISGHTALYWYRQSLGQGLEFLIYFQGNSAPDKSGLPSDRFSAERTGGSVSTLTIQRTQQEDSAVYLCASSLGYRGRTGELFFGEGSRLTVL.

The CDR3 nucleotides are TGTGCCAGCAGTCCCCGGACAGGAAACTCTGGAAACACCATATATTTT. Amino acids: CASSPRTGNSGNTIYF. The genes are TRBV28 and TRBJ1-3, with TRBD1 matching 7 bases. V gave up 5 bases and J gave up 0 bases; unmatched junction bases: 7. Looked up from germline, CDR1 is MDHEN and CDR2 is SYDVKM. CDR3 size: 16 residues.

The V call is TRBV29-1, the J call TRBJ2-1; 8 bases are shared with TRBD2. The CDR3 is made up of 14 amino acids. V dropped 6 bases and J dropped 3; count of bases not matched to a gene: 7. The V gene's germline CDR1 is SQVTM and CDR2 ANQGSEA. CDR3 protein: CSVPRSGSYNEQFF. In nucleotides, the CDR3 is TGCAGCGTCCCAAGGAGCGGGAGCTACAATGAGCAGTTCTTC.